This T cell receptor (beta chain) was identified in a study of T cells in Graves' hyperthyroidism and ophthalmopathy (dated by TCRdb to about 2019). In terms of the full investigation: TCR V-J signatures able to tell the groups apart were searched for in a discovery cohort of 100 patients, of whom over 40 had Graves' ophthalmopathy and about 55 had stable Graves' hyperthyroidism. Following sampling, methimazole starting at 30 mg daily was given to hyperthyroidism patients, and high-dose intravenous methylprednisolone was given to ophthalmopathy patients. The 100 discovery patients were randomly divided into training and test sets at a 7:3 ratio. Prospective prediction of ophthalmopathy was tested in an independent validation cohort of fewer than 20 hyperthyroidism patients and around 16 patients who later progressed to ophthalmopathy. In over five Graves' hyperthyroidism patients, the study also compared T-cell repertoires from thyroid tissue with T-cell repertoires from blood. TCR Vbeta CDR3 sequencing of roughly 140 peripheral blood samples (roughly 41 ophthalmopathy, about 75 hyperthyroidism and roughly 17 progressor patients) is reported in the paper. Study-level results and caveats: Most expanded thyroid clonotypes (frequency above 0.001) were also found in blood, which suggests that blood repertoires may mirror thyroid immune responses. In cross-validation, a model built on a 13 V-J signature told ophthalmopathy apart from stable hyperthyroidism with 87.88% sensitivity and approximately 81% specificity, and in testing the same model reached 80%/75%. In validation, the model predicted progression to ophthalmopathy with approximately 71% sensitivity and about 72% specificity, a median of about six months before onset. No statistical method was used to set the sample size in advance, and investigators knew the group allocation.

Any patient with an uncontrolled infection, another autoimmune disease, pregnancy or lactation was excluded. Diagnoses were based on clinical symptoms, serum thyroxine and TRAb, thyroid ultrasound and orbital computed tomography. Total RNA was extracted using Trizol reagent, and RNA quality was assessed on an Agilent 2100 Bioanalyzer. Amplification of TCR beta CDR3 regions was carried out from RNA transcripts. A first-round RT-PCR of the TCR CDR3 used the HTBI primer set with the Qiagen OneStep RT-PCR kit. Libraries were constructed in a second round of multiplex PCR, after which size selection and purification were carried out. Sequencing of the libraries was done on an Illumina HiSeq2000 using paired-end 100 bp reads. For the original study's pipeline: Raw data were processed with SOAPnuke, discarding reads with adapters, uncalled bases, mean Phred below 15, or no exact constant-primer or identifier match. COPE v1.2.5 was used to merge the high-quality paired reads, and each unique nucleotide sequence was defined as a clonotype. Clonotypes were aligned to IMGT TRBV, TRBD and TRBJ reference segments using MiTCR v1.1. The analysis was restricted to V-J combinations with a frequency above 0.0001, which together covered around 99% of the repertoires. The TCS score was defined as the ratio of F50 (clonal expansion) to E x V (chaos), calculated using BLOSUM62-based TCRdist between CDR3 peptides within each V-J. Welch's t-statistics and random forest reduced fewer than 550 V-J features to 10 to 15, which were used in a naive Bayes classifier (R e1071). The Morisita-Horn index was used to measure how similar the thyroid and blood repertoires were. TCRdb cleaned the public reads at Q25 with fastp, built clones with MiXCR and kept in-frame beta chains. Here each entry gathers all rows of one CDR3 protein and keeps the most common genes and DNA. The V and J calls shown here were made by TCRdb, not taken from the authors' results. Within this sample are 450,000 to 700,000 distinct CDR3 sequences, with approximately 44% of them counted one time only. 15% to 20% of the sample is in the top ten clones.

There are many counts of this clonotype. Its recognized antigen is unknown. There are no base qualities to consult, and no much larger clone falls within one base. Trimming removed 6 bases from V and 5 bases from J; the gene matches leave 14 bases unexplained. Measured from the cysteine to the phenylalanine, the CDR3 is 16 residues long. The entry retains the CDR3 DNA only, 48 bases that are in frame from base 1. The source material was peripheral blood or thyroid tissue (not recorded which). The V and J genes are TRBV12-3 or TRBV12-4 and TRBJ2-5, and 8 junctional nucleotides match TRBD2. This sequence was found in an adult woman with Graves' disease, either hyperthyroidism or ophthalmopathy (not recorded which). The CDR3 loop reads CASSKGVAGLLETQYF. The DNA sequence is TGTGCCAGCAGCAAGGGGGTAGCGGGGCTACTGGAGACCCAGTACTTC.